Only a few counts were recorded for the clone carrying this TCR beta chain. No antigen is known for it. The sample belongs to a study of beta chain features in type 1 diabetes. Whole-study results and caveats: Diminished insertions and augmented deletions at VDJ junctions characterized type 1 diabetes patients. Patients showed naive, central memory and Treg TCRB repertoires that appeared more similar than those of healthy donors.

Expressed TCRB transcripts were sequenced because the entire RNA isolate underwent reverse transcription. Clones were read by immunoSEQ multiplex PCR, and TCRdb kept only the in-frame ones, dropping some. Here the sample spans more than 300,000 clones, roughly 16% being singletons. Germline V CDR1 and CDR2: MDHEN, SYDVKM. J lost 0 bases, V lost 3 bases, and 13 bases had no gene match. This CDR3 contains 21 residues. Purity exceeding 98% was reached by all sorted populations. V and J are TRBV28 and TRBJ2-6; 11 positions match TRBD2. Sequencing used naive CD4+ T cells from blood. This receptor was obtained from a woman between 18 and 29 years old in good health. The CDR3 region is CASSFQRLAGGTSSGANVLTF. CDR3 nucleotides: TGTGCCAGCAGTTTCCAGCGTCTAGCGGGAGGAACAAGCTCTGGGGCCAACGTCCTGACTTTC.